Listed below are T cell receptor beta chains from one sample, sequenced in a study of blood T cell repertoires in COVID-19. Profiling relied on immunoSEQ multiplex PCR, and the TCRdb table lists in-frame clones only, not all of them. The sample shows just over 50,000 clones, about 86% of them seen only once. The sample taken for sequencing was peripheral blood. All receptors come from a man older than 75 with active COVID-19. CDR3s include the opening cysteine and the closing phenylalanine or tryptophan. The order of the fields is D gene, clone size, V gene, CDR3 length, J gene, CDR3 DNA, CDR3 protein. A D gene is named only where the DNA matches it firmly. The size entry is marked missing in some rows and otherwise reads once, few, many or a size class.

TRBD1	NA	TRBV7-2	15	TRBJ2-5	TGTGCCAGCAGCTTTGACAGGGGGCAAGGGGAGACCCAGTACTTC	CASSFDRGQGETQYF
NA	once	TRBV3-1/TRBV3-2	14	TRBJ1-4	TGTGCCAGCAGCCAAGGAGCGAACGGTGAAAAACTGTTTTTT	CASSQGANGEKLFF
TRBD2	NA	TRBV6-6	13	TRBJ2-2	TGTGCCAGCAGCTCGGGACTACCCGGGGAGCTGTTTTTT	CASSSGLPGELFF
TRBD1	NA	TRBV11-2	13	TRBJ1-5	TGTGCCAGCAGCTTGGGACAGGGAGGGCCCCAGCATTTT	CASSLGQGGPQHF
NA	NA	TRBV28	14	TRBJ2-7	TGTGCCAGCAGTTCCATCTCTATATCCTACGAGCAGTACTTC	CASSSISISYEQYF
TRBD2	NA	TRBV11-3	16	TRBJ2-3	TGTGCCAGCAGCTTAGGCGGGAGGGCCTTTGTAGATACGCAGTATTTT	CASSLGGRAFVDTQYF
NA	NA	TRBV6-2/TRBV6-3	15	TRBJ2-1	TGTGCCAGCAGTTACTCGAATTTTGAGGAGCGGGAGCAGTTCTTC	CASSYSNFEEREQFF
TRBD2	NA	TRBV3-1/TRBV3-2	17	TRBJ2-1	TGTGCCAGCAGCCAAGATCGCGGGAGGGCCGAGGGGAACGAGCAGTTCTTC	CASSQDRGRAEGNEQFF
TRBD2	once	TRBV7-9	17	TRBJ2-1	TGTGCCAGCAGCTCAGAGGTCGGCGGGGGATCCTACAATGAGCAGTTCTTC	CASSSEVGGGSYNEQFF
NA	NA	TRBV5-6	14	TRBJ1-2	TGTGCCAGCAGCTTGACTAACGCTAACTATGGCTACACCTTC	CASSLTNANYGYTF
TRBD2	few	TRBV10-3	15	TRBJ2-7	TGTGCCATCAGTGAACGGACTAGCGAGTCCTACGAGCAGTACTTC	CAISERTSESYEQYF
NA	NA	TRBV28	12	TRBJ1-5	TGTGCCAGCAGTTTTCTGGGGCGGCCCCAGCATTTT	CASSFLGRPQHF
NA	NA	TRBV3-1/TRBV3-2	12	TRBJ2-5	TGTGCCAGCAGCCCTCCCGGAGAGACCCAGTACTTC	CASSPPGETQYF
TRBD2	few	TRBV19	14	TRBJ2-2	TGTGCCAGTACCCCGGGGGGGGCCGCCGGGGAGCTGTTTTTT	CASTPGGAAGELFF
NA	once	TRBV24-1	16	TRBJ2-1	TGTGCCACCAGTGACATCAGTAGCAAGGAGCGGAATGAGCAGTTCTTC	CATSDISSKERNEQFF
TRBD2	once	TRBV4-2	22	TRBJ2-3	TGTGCCAGCAGCCCCCCACCAGTCCCGGGACTAGCGGGGATCAGTAGCACAGATACGCAGTATTTT	CASSPPPVPGLAGISSTDTQYF
TRBD1	NA	TRBV18	15	TRBJ2-7	TGTGCCAGCTCACATACACCGGGACAGGGCTACGAGCAGTACTTC	CASSHTPGQGYEQYF
TRBD1	NA	TRBV25-1	13	TRBJ1-1	TGTGCCAGCAGTCCAGGGGGGCACACTGAAGCTTTCTTT	CASSPGGHTEAFF
TRBD2	NA	TRBV7-2	15	TRBJ2-4	TGTGCCAGCAGCTTACCGGGACTAGCGGGAGGGATTCAGTACTTC	CASSLPGLAGGIQYF
NA	NA	TRBV7-3	15	TRBJ2-5	TGTGCCAGCAGCCCCGCCGGCGCGGCAGTAGAGACCCAGTACTTC	CASSPAGAAVETQYF
TRBD2	NA	TRBV11-3	16	TRBJ2-1	TGTGCCAGCAGCTTAGTAGGGGAGGGTTGGGGAAATGAGCAGTTCTTC	CASSLVGEGWGNEQFF
TRBD1	NA	TRBV11-2	14	TRBJ1-1	TGTGCCAGCAGTCCCACAGGGGGCGCAACTGAAGCTTTCTTT	CASSPTGGATEAFF
TRBD1	NA	TRBV5-1	17	TRBJ2-1	TGCGCCAGCAGCTTGGCCCTTTCCGGGACAGGGTTTAATGAGCAGTTCTTC	CASSLALSGTGFNEQFF